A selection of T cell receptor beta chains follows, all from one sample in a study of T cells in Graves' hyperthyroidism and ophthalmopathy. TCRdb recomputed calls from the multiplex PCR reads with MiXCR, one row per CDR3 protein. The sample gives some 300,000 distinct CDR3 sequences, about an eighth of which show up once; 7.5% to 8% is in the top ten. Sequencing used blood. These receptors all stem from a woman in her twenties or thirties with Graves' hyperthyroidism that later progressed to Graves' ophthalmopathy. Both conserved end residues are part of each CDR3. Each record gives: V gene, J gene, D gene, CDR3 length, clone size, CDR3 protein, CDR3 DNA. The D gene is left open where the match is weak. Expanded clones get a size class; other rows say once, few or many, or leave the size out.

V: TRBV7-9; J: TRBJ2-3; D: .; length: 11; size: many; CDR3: CASRGRDTQYF; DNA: TGTGCCAGCAGGGGGCGGGATACGCAGTATTTT
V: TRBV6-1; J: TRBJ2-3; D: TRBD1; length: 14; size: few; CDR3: CASSSYMGQSAQYF; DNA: TGTGCCAGCAGTTCCTACATGGGACAGTCGGCGCAGTATTTT
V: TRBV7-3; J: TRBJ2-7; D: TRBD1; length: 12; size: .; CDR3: CASSDTGGEQYF; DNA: TGTGCCAGCAGCGATACAGGGGGGGAGCAGTACTTC
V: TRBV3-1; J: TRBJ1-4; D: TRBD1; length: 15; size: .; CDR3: CASSFLDRDGEKLFF; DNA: TGTGCCAGCAGCTTCCTGGACAGGGACGGTGAAAAACTGTTTTTT
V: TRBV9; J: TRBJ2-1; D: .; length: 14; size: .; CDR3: CASSVASEGPEQFF; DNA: TGTGCCAGCAGCGTTGCTAGCGAGGGACCTGAGCAGTTCTTC
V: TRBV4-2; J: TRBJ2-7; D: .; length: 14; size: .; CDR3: CASSPGRGPYEQYF; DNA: TGTGCCAGCAGCCCCGGCAGGGGTCCCTACGAGCAGTACTTC
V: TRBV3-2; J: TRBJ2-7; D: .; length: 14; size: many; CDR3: CASSPGTSGRGQYF; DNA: TGTGCCAGCAGTCCCGGGACTAGCGGACGAGGGCAGTACTTC
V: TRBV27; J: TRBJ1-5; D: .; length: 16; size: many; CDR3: CASSDQGHYSNQPQHF; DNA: TGTGCCAGCAGCGACCAGGGACATTATAGCAATCAGCCCCAGCATTTT
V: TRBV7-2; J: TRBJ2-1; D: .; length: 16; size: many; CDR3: CASSWAAGNGNNEQFF; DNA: TGTGCCAGCAGCTGGGCTGCGGGTAACGGGAACAATGAGCAGTTCTTC
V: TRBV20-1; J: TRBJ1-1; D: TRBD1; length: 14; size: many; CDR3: CSARDLQGDTEAFF; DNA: TGCAGTGCTAGAGATTTACAGGGGGACACTGAAGCTTTCTTT
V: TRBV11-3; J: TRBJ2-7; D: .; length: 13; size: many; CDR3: CASSLNRLSEQYF; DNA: TGTGCCAGCAGCTTAAACCGGTTATCCGAGCAGTACTTC
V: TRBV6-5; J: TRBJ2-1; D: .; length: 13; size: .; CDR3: CASSFGGINEQFF; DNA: TGTGCCAGCAGTTTCGGAGGCATCAATGAGCAGTTCTTC
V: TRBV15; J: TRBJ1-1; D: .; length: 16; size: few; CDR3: CATSSGGRGSNTEAFF; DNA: TGTGCCACCAGCAGCGGGGGGAGGGGATCGAACACTGAAGCTTTCTTT
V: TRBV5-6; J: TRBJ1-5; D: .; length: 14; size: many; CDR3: CASSSSGMGQPQHF; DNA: TGTGCCAGCAGCAGCTCTGGGATGGGTCAGCCCCAGCATTTT
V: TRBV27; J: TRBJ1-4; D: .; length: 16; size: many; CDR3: CATARKRQAQNEKLFF; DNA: TGTGCCACCGCTAGAAAGAGACAGGCCCAAAATGAAAAACTGTTTTTT
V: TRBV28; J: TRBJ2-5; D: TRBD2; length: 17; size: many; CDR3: CASSFSPLAGPGETQYF; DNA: TGTGCCAGCAGTTTCTCCCCTCTAGCGGGCCCAGGAGAGACCCAGTACTTC
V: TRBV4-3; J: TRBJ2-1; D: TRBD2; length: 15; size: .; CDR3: CASRGSAGGPGEQFF; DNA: TGCGCCAGCAGGGGATCAGCGGGAGGGCCGGGTGAGCAGTTCTTC
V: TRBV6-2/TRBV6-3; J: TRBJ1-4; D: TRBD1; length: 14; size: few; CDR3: CASSLGQGAGKLFF; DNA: TGTGCCAGCAGTTTGGGACAGGGGGCGGGAAAACTGTTTTTT
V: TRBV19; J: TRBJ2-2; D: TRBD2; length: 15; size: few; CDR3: CASRNGGGNTGELFF; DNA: TGTGCCAGTAGGAACGGCGGGGGTAACACCGGGGAGCTGTTTTTT
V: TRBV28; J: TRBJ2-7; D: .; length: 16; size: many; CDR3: CASGAPGSSSSYEQYF; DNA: TGTGCCAGCGGCGCTCCCGGGAGTTCGAGCTCCTACGAGCAGTACTTC
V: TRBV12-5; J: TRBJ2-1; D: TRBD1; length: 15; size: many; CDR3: CASGSPGQGGNEQFF; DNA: TGTGCTAGTGGTTCACCGGGACAGGGAGGTAATGAGCAGTTCTTC
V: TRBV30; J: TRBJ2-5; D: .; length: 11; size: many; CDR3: CAWRRGETQYF; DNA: TGTGCCTGGAGACGTGGGGAGACCCAGTACTTC
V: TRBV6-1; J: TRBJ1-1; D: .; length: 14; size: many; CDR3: CASTWGFGNTEAFF; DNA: TGTGCCAGCACGTGGGGGTTTGGGAACACTGAAGCTTTCTTT
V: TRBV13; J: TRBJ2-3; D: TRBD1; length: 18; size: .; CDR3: CASSPSGHPDRGKDTRYF; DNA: TGTGCCAGCAGCCCCAGCGGACACCCGGACAGGGGTAAGGATACGCGGTATTTT
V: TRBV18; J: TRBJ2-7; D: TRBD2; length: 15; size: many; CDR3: CASSPPSGGSYEQYF; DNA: TGTGCCAGCTCACCACCGTCGGGGGGAAGCTACGAGCAGTACTTC
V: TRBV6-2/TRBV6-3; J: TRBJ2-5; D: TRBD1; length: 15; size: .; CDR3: CASSWFDGQGSTQYF; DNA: TGTGCCAGCAGCTGGTTCGACGGACAGGGGTCGACCCAGTACTTC